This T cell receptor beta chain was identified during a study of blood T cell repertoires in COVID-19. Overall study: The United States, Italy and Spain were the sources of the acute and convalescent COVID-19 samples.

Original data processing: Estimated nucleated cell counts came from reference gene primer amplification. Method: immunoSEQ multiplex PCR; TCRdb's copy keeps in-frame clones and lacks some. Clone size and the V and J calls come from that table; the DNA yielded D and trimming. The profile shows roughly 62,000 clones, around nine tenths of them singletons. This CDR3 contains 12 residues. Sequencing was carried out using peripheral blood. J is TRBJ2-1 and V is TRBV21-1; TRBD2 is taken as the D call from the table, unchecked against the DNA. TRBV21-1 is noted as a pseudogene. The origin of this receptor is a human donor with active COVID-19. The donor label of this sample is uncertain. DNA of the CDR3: TGTGCCATCCTGACTGATTACAATGAGCAGTTCTTC. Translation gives CAILTDYNEQFF.